The clone carrying this TCR beta chain was detected only once. The antigen is unknown. The entry originates in a study of cytomegalovirus exposure and HLA in healthy donors. Study results and caveats: Among TCR beta chains of equal frequency, HLA-associated ones were more clonally expanded in a later analysis. The authors reported that TCR beta sequences could predict HLA-A and HLA-B alleles. These predictions were accurate for most subjects in the first cohort. Later work found most CMV-associated TCR beta chains apparently HLA-restricted. According to reports, the classifier identified cytomegalovirus status with high specificity and sensitivity.

The CDR3 extends over 15 amino acids. In germline, CDR1 is SGHTA, CDR2 FQGNSA. V lost 8 bases to trimming and J lost 0 bases, with 17 bases between them. The PCR ran on 60 Vbeta and 13 Jbeta primers. The table came from immunoSEQ multiplex PCR; TCRdb's copy has only in-frame clones and leaves some out. The sample contains more than 95,000 clones, around two thirds of which appear only once. The source of this sequence is a woman in her forties in good health and CMV-seropositive. This sequence joins TRBV7-2 and TRBJ2-7; D is undetermined. Sequencing used PBMCs. The CDR3 DNA sequence: TGTGCCAGCGGCGAGGAAGGCATAAGCTCCTACGAGCAGTACTTC. It encodes CASGEEGISSYEQYF.